The 20 T cell receptor beta chains below come from one sample, sequenced in a study of regulatory T cells in long-lasting Graves disease. Regarding time point: persistent/refractory GD, antithyroid drugs over 5 years with positive TRAb. Preparation of the TCR library used RNA extracted from PBMCs. Sequencing libraries for TCR beta were prepared with iRepertoire HTBI primers and Arm-PCR of CDR3 regions. MiXCR, run by TCRdb on the multiplex PCR reads, gives a single entry per CDR3 protein. The sample shows 400,000 to 450,000 distinct CDR3 sequences, about a quarter of them seen only once. The sample in question was peripheral blood mononuclear cells (PBMCs), obtained when the disease was refractory, from a patient treated with antithyroid drugs. The receptors were sampled from a female donor with Graves disease.

This chain connects TRBV19 to TRBJ2-2, with a weak D call TRBD1 (6 bases). Trimming took 3 bases from V and 1 from J, leaving 9 bases between them. This CDR3 is 15 amino acids long. CDR1 is LNHDA and CDR2 is SQIVND in the germline V gene (reference sequence). Here the CDR3 DNA reads TGTGCCAGTAGTATTAAACAGGGGAACACCGGGGAGCTGTTTTTT. Its protein is CASSIKQGNTGELFF.

This sequence joins TRBV29-1 and TRBJ2-7; TRBD2 agrees at 11 bases. The germline CDR1 and CDR2 sequences are SQVTM and ANQGSEA. The CDR3 is made up of 13 amino acids. V lost 5 bases, J lost 5 bases, and 5 bases stayed unmatched. CDR3 nucleotide sequence: TGCAGCGTTAGGCCTAGCGGGAGGAACGAGCAGTACTTC. Residues: CSVRPSGRNEQYF.

This chain uses TRBV12-3 or TRBV12-4 with TRBJ1-1, with D possibly being TRBD1 (5 bases). The germline V and J ends were trimmed by 1 base and 8 bases, with 17 bases remaining between them. The CDR3 runs to 15 residues. The CDR3 nucleotides are TGTGCCAGCAGTTTAGTGGCGGGGGGAATCACCGAAGCTTTCTTT. The encoded protein is CASSLVAGGITEAFF.

The chain's CDR3 is CASSLYSGYGYTF. Here the CDR3 DNA reads TGTGCCAGCAGTTTATATAGCGGCTATGGCTACACCTTC. V gene TRBV12-3 or TRBV12-4 combines with J gene TRBJ1-2; no clear D. Between the trimmed V and J ends, which lost 2 bases and 4 bases, there was a span of 8 bases. The CDR3 totals 13 residues.

The rearrangement links TRBV6-5 to TRBJ2-7; 8 nucleotides agree with TRBD2. V lost 2 bases to trimming and J lost 0 bases; unmatched junction nucleotides: 9. CDR1 MNHEY and CDR2 SVGAGI come from the germline V gene. The CDR3 totals 17 residues. The CDR3 here is CASSYTKTSASSYEQYF. CDR3 sequence (DNA): TGTGCCAGCAGTTACACCAAGACTAGCGCAAGCTCCTACGAGCAGTACTTC.

The DNA of the CDR3 is TGTGCCAGCAGCTTATATCAGGGTTTCTACGAGCAGTACTTC. Translated: CASSLYQGFYEQYF. This chain links TRBV7-9 with TRBJ2-7, with D perhaps matching TRBD1 (5 bases). The CDR3 is 14 amino acids. Germline V gene lookup returns CDR1 SEHNR and CDR2 FQNEAQ (reference sequence). V lost 2 bases and J 3 bases, leaving 11 bases between the germline ends.

This clonotype was observed a few times. The genes are TRBV7-9 and TRBJ1-2; a possible D gene is TRBD1 (5 bases). The CDR3 covers 14 residues. Trimming left V 0 bases short and J 5 bases short, with 10 bases between. The germline gives CDR1 SEHNR, CDR2 FQNEAQ (reference sequence). In DNA form, the CDR3 reads TGTGCCAGCAGCTTAGCCTCCAGACAGTATGGCTACACCTTC. It yields the protein CASSLASRQYGYTF.

This chain links TRBV3-1 with TRBJ1-2; no definite D call. The CDR3 has 17 residues. V was shortened by 0 bases and J by 2 bases, with 16 bases between the two germline ends. Germline V gives CDR1 LGHDT, CDR2 YNNKEL (reference sequence). The CDR3 DNA follows: TGTGCCAGCAGCCAAGAACCCCTAGTGGTTGGGAACTATGGCTACACCTTC. Its protein is CASSQEPLVVGNYGYTF.

The chain uses TRBV20-1 and TRBJ1-5, with unresolved D. Germline CDR1 reads DFQATT; CDR2 reads SNEGSKA (reference sequence). Trimming removed 6 bases from V and 9 bases from J, with 15 bases in between. This CDR3 is 12 amino acids long. CDR3 amino acids: CSAATRSGPQHF. The CDR3 coding sequence is TGCAGTGCCGCGACCCGTAGCGGGCCCCAGCATTTT.

The chain links TRBV6-5 to TRBJ1-5; D is perhaps TRBD1 (5 bases). The ends were cut back, 0 bases at V and 3 bases at J, with 15 bases in the middle. Germline CDR1 is MNHEY and CDR2 is SVGAGI. This CDR3 spans 17 amino acids. The CDR3 protein is CASSYSTPGTVNQPQHF. CDR3 in DNA: TGTGCCAGCAGTTACTCGACGCCTGGGACGGTCAATCAGCCCCAGCATTTT.

Comments on this clonotype: This sequence may be a read error, since a much larger clone differs from it by one base. This chain joins TRBV9 and TRBJ1-2; possible D gene TRBD1, 5 bases. Germline assignment: CDR1 SGDLS and CDR2 YYNGEE. The CDR3 contains 13 residues. The DNA for the CDR3 is TGTGTCAGCAGCGTAGGGGCAGACTATGGCTACACCTTC. It encodes CVSSVGADYGYTF.

This clonotype was counted ten times or more. This chain links TRBV2 with TRBJ1-5; TRBD1 matches at 7 bases. The J segment lost 1 base and the V segment lost 6 bases, leaving 9 bases of the junction unmatched. Germline V gives CDR1 SNHLY, CDR2 FYNNEI. The CDR3 has 16 amino acids. DNA for the CDR3: TGTGCCAGCAGAGCATACAGGGGAATGAGCAATCAGCCCCAGCATTTT. It codes for CASRAYRGMSNQPQHF.

As for this clonotype: Given a much more abundant clone one base away, this may be a read error. The chain carries TRBV7-3 and TRBJ2-4; D is tentatively TRBD1 or TRBD2 (5 bases each). Germline V CDR1 and CDR2: SGHTA, FQGTGA. V was pared by 7 bases and J by 7 bases, with 20 bases between. The CDR3 spans 15 residues. In nucleotides, the CDR3 is TGTGCCAGCAAGGGGTTAGCGAGGCGTGTGAACATTCAGTACTTC. Amino acids: CASKGLARRVNIQYF.

This rearrangement joins TRBV5-1 to TRBJ2-1; D ambiguous. There are 12 residues in the CDR3. In germline, CDR1 is SGHRS, CDR2 YFSETQ. Trimming cost V 0 bases and J 11 bases, with 9 bases left between them. CDR3 DNA sequence: TGCGCCAGCAGCTTGGGGACCCTGCAGCAGTTCTTC. Translating it yields CASSLGTLQQFF.

This chain connects TRBV5-6 to TRBJ1-1; no clear D. Looked up from germline, CDR1 is SGHDT and CDR2 is YYEEEE. CDR3 length: 17 amino acids. Trimming left V 3 bases short and J 1 base short, with 19 bases between. The DNA of the CDR3 is TGTGCCAGCAGCTATTACCTCCGCGGACTGAAGAACACTGAAGCTTTCTTT. This codes for CASSYYLRGLKNTEAFF.

This clonotype occurred a few times. This chain joins TRBV7-3 and TRBJ2-3; D not resolved. This CDR3 is built from 15 residues. CDR1 SGHTA and CDR2 FQGTGA come from the germline V gene. Deletions cut 2 bases from V and 1 base from J, with 10 bases between. The CDR3 nucleotides read TGTGCCAGCAGCTTACAGCCTACTCGCACAGATACGCAGTATTTT. Translating gives CASSLQPTRTDTQYF.

In its sample, this clonotype was seen many times. The chain is built from TRBV5-6 and TRBJ1-4; D is possibly TRBD1 (5 bases). The CDR3 extends over 14 amino acids. Per the germline V gene, CDR1 is SGHDT and CDR2 is YYEEEE. V lost 3 bases to trimming and J lost 6 bases, with 12 bases between them. CDR3 in DNA: TGTGCCAGCAGCTCAGGGTTTTTGGATGAAAAACTGTTTTTT. Its protein product is CASSSGFLDEKLFF.

This clonotype has only a few counts. This chain links TRBV12-3 or TRBV12-4 with TRBJ2-1, with 8 bases aligning to TRBD1. This CDR3 region has 13 residues. V lost 5 bases, J lost 15 bases, and 12 bases stayed unmatched. CDR3 nucleotides: TGTGCCAGCAGTAAAGGCCCCCGGACAGGGTCGTTCTTC. This gives the protein CASSKGPRTGSFF.

The V and J genes are TRBV10-3 and TRBJ2-1; maybe TRBD2 (5 bases). Deletions cut 3 bases from V and 10 bases from J, with 16 bases between. The CDR3 is 14 residues long. CDR1 is ENHRY, CDR2 SYGVKD, per germline. The CDR3 DNA is TGTGCCATCAGTGACAAAGCAGACTCGGGGGAGCAGTTCTTC. This encodes CAISDKADSGEQFF.

The sample holds many counts of this clonotype. V is TRBV12-3 or TRBV12-4 and J is TRBJ1-2; TRBD1 aligns across 8 bases. With V trimmed by 5 bases and J by 10 bases, 6 bases remained unmatched. The CDR3 length is 12 residues. The CDR3: CASSRTGGTYTF. For the CDR3, the DNA is TGTGCCAGCAGTCGAACAGGGGGGACCTACACCTTC.